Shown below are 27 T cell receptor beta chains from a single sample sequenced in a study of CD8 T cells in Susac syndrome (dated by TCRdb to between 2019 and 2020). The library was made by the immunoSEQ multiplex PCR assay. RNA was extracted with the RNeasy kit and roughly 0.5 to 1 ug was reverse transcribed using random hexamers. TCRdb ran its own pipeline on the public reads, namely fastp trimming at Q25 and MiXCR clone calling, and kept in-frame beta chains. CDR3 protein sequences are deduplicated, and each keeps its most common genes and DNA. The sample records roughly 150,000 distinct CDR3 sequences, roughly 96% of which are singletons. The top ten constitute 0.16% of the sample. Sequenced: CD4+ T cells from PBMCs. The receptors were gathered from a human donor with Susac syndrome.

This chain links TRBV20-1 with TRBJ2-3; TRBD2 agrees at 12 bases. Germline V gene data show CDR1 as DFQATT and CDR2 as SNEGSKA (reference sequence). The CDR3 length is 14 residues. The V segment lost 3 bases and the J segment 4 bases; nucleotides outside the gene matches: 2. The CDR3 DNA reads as TGCAGTGCTAGGACTAGCGGGAGCTCAGATACGCAGTATTTT. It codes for CSARTSGSSDTQYF.

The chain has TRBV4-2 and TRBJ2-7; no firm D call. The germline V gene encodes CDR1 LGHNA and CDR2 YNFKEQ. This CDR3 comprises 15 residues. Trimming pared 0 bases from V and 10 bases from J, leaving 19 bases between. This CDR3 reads CASSQEWRTHSEQYF. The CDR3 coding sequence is TGTGCCAGCAGCCAAGAGTGGCGGACGCATTCAGAACAGTACTTC.

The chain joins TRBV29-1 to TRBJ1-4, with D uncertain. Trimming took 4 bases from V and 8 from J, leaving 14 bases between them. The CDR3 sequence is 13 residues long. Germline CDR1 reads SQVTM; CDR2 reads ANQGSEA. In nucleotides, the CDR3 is TGCAGCGTTGTAATCCCGGGAGGCGAAAAACTGTTTTTT. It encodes CSVVIPGGEKLFF.

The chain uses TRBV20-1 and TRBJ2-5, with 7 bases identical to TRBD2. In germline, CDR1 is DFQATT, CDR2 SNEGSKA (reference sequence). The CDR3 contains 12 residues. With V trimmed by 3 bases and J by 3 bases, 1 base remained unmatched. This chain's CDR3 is CSASRGEETQYF. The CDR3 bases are TGCAGTGCTAGTCGGGGGGAAGAGACCCAGTACTTC.

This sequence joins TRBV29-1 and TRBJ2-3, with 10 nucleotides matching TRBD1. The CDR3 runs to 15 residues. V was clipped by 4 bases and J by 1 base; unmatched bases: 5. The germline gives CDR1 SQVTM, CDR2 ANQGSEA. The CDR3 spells CSVVTGTGGTDTQYF. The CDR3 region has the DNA TGCAGCGTTGTTACCGGGACAGGGGGCACAGATACGCAGTATTTT.

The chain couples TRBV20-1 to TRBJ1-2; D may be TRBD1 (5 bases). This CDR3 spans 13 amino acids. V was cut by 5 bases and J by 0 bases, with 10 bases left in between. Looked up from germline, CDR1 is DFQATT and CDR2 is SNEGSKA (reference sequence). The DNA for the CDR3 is TGCAGTGCTTCCCAGACAGCTAACTATGGCTACACCTTC. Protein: CSASQTANYGYTF.

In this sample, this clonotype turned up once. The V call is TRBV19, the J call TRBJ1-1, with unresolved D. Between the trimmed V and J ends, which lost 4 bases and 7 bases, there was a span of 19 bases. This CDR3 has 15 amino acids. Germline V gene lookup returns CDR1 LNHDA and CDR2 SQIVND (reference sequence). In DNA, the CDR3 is TGTGCCAGTAGTACCGAAAGGACGGCGCGGAGTGAAGCTTTCTTT. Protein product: CASSTERTARSEAFF. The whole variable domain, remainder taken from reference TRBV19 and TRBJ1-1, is DGGITQSPKYLFRKEGQNVTLSCEQNLNHDAMYWYRQDPGQGLRLIYYSQIVNDFQKGDIAEGYSVSREKKESFPLTVTSAQKNPTAFYLCASSTERTARSEAFFGQGTRLTVV.

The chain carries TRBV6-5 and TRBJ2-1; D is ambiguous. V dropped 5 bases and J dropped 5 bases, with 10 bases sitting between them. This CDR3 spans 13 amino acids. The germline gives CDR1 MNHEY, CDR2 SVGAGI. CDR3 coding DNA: TGTGCCAGCAGTAACAGAAACAACAATGAGCAGTTCTTC. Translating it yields CASSNRNNNEQFF.

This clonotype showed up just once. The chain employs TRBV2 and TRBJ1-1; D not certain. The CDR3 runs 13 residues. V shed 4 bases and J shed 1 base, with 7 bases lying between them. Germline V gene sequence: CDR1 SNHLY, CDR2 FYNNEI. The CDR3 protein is CASSGEKNTEAFF. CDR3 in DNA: TGTGCCAGCAGTGGCGAGAAGAACACTGAAGCTTTCTTT.

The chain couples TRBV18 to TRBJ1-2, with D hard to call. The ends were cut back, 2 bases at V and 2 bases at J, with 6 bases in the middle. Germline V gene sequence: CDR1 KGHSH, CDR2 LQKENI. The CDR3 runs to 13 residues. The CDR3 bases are TGTGCCAGCTCACCATCCCAGAACTATGGCTACACCTTC. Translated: CASSPSQNYGYTF.

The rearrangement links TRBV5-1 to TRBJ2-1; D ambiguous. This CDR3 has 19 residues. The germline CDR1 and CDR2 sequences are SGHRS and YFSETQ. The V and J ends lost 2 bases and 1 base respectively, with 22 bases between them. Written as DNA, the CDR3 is TGCGCCAGCAGCTTCCCACCCCTCCAAACTATACCTTCCTACAATGAGCAGTTCTTC. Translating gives CASSFPPLQTIPSYNEQFF.

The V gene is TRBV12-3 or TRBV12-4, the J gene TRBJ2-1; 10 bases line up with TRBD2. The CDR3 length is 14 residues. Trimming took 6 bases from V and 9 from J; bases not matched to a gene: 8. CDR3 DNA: TGTGCCAGCAGACTTAGCGGGGGGACGGCTGAGCAGTTCTTC. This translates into CASRLSGGTAEQFF.

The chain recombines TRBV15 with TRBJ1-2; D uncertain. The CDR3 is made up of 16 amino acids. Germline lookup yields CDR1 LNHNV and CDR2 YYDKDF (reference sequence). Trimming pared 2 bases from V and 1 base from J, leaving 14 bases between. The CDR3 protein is CATSRRSSTVNYGYTF. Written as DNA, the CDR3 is TGTGCCACCAGCAGACGATCTTCCACAGTTAACTATGGCTACACCTTC.

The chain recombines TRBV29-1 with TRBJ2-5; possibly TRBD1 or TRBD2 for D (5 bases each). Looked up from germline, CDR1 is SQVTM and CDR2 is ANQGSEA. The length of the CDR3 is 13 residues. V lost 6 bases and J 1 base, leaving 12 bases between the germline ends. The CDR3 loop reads CSVGELTQETQYF. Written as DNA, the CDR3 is TGCAGCGTGGGGGAGCTGACCCAAGAGACCCAGTACTTC.

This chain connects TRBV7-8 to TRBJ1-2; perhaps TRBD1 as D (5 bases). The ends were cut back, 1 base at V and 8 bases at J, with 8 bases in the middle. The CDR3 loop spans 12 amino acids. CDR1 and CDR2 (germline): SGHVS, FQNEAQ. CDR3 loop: CASSLGGEGYTF. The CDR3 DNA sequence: TGTGCCAGCAGCTTAGGAGGGGAAGGCTACACCTTC.

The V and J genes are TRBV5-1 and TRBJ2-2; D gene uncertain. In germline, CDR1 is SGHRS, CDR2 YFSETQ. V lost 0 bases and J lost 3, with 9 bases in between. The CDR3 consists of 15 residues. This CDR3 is CASSLAGSDTGELFF. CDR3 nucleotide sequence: TGCGCCAGCAGCTTGGCAGGTTCCGACACCGGGGAGCTGTTTTTT.

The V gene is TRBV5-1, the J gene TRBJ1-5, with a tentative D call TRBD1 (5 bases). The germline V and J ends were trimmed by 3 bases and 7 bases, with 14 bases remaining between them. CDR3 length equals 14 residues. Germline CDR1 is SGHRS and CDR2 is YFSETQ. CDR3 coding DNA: TGCGCCAGCAGCTCGGTAGGAGGGGCCCAGCCCCAGCATTTT. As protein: CASSSVGGAQPQHF.

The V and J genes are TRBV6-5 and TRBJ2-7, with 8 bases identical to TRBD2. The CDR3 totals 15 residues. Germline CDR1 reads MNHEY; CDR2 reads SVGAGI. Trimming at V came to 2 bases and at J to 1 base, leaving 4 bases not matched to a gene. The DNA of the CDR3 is TGTGCCAGCAGTTACGGGGCGGGGGGATCCTACGAGCAGTACTTC. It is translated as CASSYGAGGSYEQYF.

Here the CDR3 reads CSVASGGLQYF. The CDR3 coding sequence is TGCAGCGTGGCTAGCGGGGGCCTTCAGTACTTC. The chain uses TRBV29-1 and TRBJ2-4; TRBD2 matches 10 bases. The CDR3 is made up of 11 amino acids. Germline values: CDR1 SQVTM, CDR2 ANQGSEA. With 6 bases clipped from V and 11 bases from J, the junction kept 4 bases outside the gene matches.

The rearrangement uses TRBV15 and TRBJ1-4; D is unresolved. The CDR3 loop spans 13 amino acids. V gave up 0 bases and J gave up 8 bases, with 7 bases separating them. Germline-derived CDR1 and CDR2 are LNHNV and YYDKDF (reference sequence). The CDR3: CATSRDFREKLFF. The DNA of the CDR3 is TGTGCCACCAGCAGAGATTTTAGAGAAAAACTGTTTTTT.

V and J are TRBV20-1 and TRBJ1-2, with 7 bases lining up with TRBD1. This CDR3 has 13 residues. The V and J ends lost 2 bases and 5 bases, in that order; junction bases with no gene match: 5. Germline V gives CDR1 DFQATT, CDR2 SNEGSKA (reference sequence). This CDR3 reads CSARIQGGYGYTF. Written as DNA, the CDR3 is TGCAGTGCTAGAATCCAGGGGGGATATGGCTACACCTTC.

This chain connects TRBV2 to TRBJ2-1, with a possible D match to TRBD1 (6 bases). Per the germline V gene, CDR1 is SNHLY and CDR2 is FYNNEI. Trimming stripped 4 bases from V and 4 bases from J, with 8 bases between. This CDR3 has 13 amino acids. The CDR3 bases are TGTGCCAGCAGTGGGACAGAGTACAATGAGCAGTTCTTC. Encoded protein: CASSGTEYNEQFF. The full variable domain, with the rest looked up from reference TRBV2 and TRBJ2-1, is EPEVTQTPSHQVTQMGQEVILRCVPISNHLYFYWYRQILGQKVEFLVSFYNNEISEKSEIFDDQFSVERPDGSNFTLKIRSTKLEDSAMYFCASSGTEYNEQFFGPGTRLTVL.

The DNA of the CDR3 is TGTGCCAGCAGTTTGAGAGGGCCTCGGAATGAGCAGTTCTTC. Translation gives CASSLRGPRNEQFF. The rearrangement joins TRBV27 to TRBJ2-1, with a possible D match to TRBD2 (5 bases). This CDR3 comprises 14 residues. Trimming cost V 3 bases and J 7 bases, with 13 bases left between them. Germline loops: CDR1 MNHEY, CDR2 SMNVEV (reference sequence).

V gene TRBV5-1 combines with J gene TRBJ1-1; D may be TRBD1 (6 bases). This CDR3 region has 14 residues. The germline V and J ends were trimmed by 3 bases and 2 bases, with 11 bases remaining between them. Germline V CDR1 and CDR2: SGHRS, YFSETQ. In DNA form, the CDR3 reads TGCGCCAGCAGCTCACTCGGGACAAACACTGAAGCTTTCTTT. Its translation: CASSSLGTNTEAFF. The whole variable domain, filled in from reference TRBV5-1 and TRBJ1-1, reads KAGVTQTPRYLIKTRGQQVTLSCSPISGHRSVSWYQQTPGQGLQFLFEYFSETQRNKGNFPGRFSGRQFSNSRSEMNVSTLELGDSALYLCASSSLGTNTEAFFGQGTRLTVV.

CDR3 DNA: TGCGCCAGCAGCTTTGGACCGACCTCTGGAAACACCATATATTTT. This encodes CASSFGPTSGNTIYF. The chain is built from TRBV4-1 and TRBJ1-3; D is unresolved. Germline lookup yields CDR1 MGHRA and CDR2 YSYEKL. V shed 5 bases and J shed 0 bases, with 11 bases lying between them. The CDR3 sequence is 15 residues long.

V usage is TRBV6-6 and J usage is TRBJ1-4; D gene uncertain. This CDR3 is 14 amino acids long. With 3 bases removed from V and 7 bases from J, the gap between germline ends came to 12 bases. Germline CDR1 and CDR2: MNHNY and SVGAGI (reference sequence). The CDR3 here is CASSYGQSSEKLFF. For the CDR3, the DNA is TGTGCCAGCAGTTATGGGCAGTCGAGTGAAAAACTGTTTTTT.

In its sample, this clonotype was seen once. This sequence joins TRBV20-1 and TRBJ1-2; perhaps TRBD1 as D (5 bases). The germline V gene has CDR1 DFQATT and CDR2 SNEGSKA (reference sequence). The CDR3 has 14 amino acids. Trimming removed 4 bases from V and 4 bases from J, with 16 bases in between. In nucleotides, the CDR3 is TGCAGTGCTACTGGGGGAGGGGCGAGCTATGGCTACACCTTC. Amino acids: CSATGGGASYGYTF.